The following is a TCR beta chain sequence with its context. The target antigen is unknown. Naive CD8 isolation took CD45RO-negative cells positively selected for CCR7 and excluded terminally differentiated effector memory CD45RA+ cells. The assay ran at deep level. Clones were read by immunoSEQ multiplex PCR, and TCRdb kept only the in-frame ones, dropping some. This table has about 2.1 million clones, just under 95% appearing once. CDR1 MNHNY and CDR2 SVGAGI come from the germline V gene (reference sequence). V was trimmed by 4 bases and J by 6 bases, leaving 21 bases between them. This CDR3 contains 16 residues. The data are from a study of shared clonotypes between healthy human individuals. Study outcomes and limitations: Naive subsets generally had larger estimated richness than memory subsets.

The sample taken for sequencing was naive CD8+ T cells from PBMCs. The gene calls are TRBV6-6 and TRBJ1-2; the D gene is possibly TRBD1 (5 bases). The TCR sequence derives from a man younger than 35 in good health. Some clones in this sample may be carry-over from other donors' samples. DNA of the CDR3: TGTGCCAGCAGTTCCTTGAACTCGGGGGGGAGGAATGGCTACACCTTC. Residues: CASSSLNSGGRNGYTF.